The rows below give T cell receptor beta chains drawn from one sample of a study of cytomegalovirus exposure and HLA in healthy donors. Using immunoSEQ multiplex PCR, the repertoire was profiled, and TCRdb retains in-frame clones only, with some absent. The table has 95,000 to 150,000 clones, roughly 60% seen once. Sample: PBMCs. The receptors were gathered from a middle-aged man in good health and CMV-seropositive. Each CDR3 is given with its conserved first and last residue. A D gene is named only where the DNA matches it firmly. Rows may omit the clone size; those that give it use once, few, many or a size class.

cdr3_aa cdr3_nt d_call j_call v_call clone_size
CASRGTGSGEQYF TGTGCCAGCCGAGGGACAGGGTCCGGGGAGCAGTACTTC TRBD1 TRBJ2-5 TRBV2 NA
CASSQDRTVSGANVLTF TGCGCCAGCAGCCAAGATCGGACAGTCTCTGGGGCCAACGTCCTGACTTTC NA TRBJ2-6 TRBV4-3 NA
CASSLDRATNEKLFF TGTGCCAGCAGCTTAGACAGGGCAACTAATGAAAAACTGTTTTTT NA TRBJ1-4 TRBV7-9 NA
CASSAQELWQGSNEKLFF TGTGCCAGCAGTGCCCAGGAGCTTTGGCAGGGCAGTAATGAAAAACTGTTTTTT NA TRBJ1-4 TRBV28 NA
CASSPTGVQTDTQYF TGTGCCAGCTCACCAACGGGAGTTCAGACGGATACGCAGTATTTT NA TRBJ2-3 TRBV18 NA
CATSSTGFLDEQYF TGTGCCACCAGCAGCACAGGGTTTCTGGACGAGCAGTACTTC NA TRBJ2-7 TRBV15 NA
CASSWRGAYNEQFF TGTGCCAGCAGCTGGCGGGGGGCCTACAATGAGCAGTTCTTC TRBD2 TRBJ2-1 TRBV2 NA
CASSLRSGAGELFF TGCGCCAGCAGCTTGAGGTCGGGAGCCGGGGAGCTGTTTTTT NA TRBJ2-2 TRBV5-1 few
CASSQVRFRGPGEAFF TGCGCCAGCAGCCAAGTCCGCTTCAGGGGCCCTGGTGAAGCTTTCTTT NA TRBJ1-1 TRBV4-1 NA
CAWSVPREVHTF TGTGCCTGGAGTGTACCCCGGGAAGTCCACACCTTC NA TRBJ1-2 TRBV30 few
CASSYEQNYGYTF TGTGCCAGCAGTTACGAACAGAACTATGGCTACACCTTC NA TRBJ1-2 TRBV6-5 NA
CASTDNTGNEQYF TGCGCCAGCACCGATAATACAGGGAACGAGCAGTACTTC NA TRBJ2-7 TRBV5-1 NA
CASSRYGGADTGELFF TGTGCCAGCAGCCGATACGGGGGGGCGGACACCGGGGAGCTGTTTTTT TRBD2 TRBJ2-2 TRBV7-9 NA
CASSEGAGGVDEQFF TGCGCCAGCAGTGAGGGAGCGGGGGGCGTAGATGAGCAGTTCTTC TRBD2 TRBJ2-1 TRBV10-1 NA
CAWSYTSSGRGTQYF TGTGCCTGGAGTTATACGTCGAGCGGTCGGGGGACCCAGTACTTC NA TRBJ2-5 TRBV30 few
CSVGVPGGLGNEQFF TGCAGCGTTGGAGTCCCAGGGGGCCTTGGCAATGAGCAGTTCTTC TRBD1 TRBJ2-1 TRBV29-1 NA
CASSLGGEGQPQHF TGTGCCAGCAGCCTCGGGGGGGAGGGCCAGCCCCAGCATTTT NA TRBJ1-5 TRBV4-2 NA
CASSEGQGWYETQYF TGTGCCAGCAGTGAGGGACAGGGGTGGTATGAGACCCAGTACTTC TRBD1 TRBJ2-5 TRBV6-1 NA
CASSAITGGDQPQHF TGTGCCAGTAGTGCCATAACAGGGGGCGATCAGCCCCAGCATTTT TRBD1 TRBJ1-5 TRBV19 few
CASSIGGSMNTEAFF TGTGCCAGTAGTATAGGAGGCAGCATGAACACTGAAGCTTTCTTT NA TRBJ1-1 TRBV19 NA
CASGSPPETQYF TGTGCTAGTGGTTCCCCTCCAGAGACCCAGTACTTC NA TRBJ2-5 TRBV12-5 NA
CASGAGGVGYTF TGTGCCAGCGGTGCAGGCGGGGTCGGCTACACCTTC NA TRBJ1-2 TRBV2 NA
CASGFTGGPQPQHF TGTGCTAGTGGTTTTACAGGGGGCCCTCAGCCCCAGCATTTT TRBD1 TRBJ1-5 TRBV12-5 NA
CASSPPGDTEAFF TGTGCCAGCTCACCACCGGGAGACACTGAAGCTTTCTTT NA TRBJ1-1 TRBV18 few
CASTQMAGPGELFF TGTGCCAGCACCCAAATGGCAGGGCCCGGGGAGCTGTTTTTT NA TRBJ2-2 TRBV2 NA
CATKWGAPLDTQYF TGTGCCACCAAGTGGGGCGCCCCTTTGGATACGCAGTATTTT NA TRBJ2-3 TRBV6-1 NA
CASSSRTSGASYEQYF TGTGCCAGCAGCTCGCGCACATCAGGCGCCTCCTACGAGCAGTACTTC NA TRBJ2-7 TRBV5-6 NA
CASHRDYNEQFF TGTGCCAGCCACAGGGACTACAATGAGCAGTTCTTC NA TRBJ2-1 TRBV2 few
CASSLGRGNNEQFF TGTGCCAGCAGCTTAGGAAGGGGGAACAATGAGCAGTTCTTC NA TRBJ2-1 TRBV7-2 NA
CASSHAFLSRAVNTGELFF TGCGCCAGCAGCCACGCTTTTCTCTCGCGGGCAGTCAACACCGGGGAGCTGTTTTTT NA TRBJ2-2 TRBV4-1 NA
CAYTPGQANYEQYF TGTGCCTACACCCCGGGACAGGCAAATTACGAGCAGTACTTC TRBD1 TRBJ2-7 TRBV30 NA
CASSQGLHNEQFF TGCGCCAGCAGCCAGGGGCTACACAATGAGCAGTTCTTC NA TRBJ2-1 TRBV5-1 NA
CASSESGGQRSGYTF TGCGCCAGCAGTGAGTCCGGGGGACAGAGGAGTGGCTACACCTTC TRBD1 TRBJ1-2 TRBV10-2 NA
CASSLRTGVFNQPQHF TGTGCCAGCAGTTTAAGGACAGGAGTTTTTAATCAGCCCCAGCATTTT TRBD1 TRBJ1-5 TRBV28 NA
CASSRDRRVTNTGELFF TGTGCCAGCAGCCGGGACAGGAGGGTAACGAACACCGGGGAGCTGTTTTTT TRBD1 TRBJ2-2 TRBV7-8 once
CASSLTLGQGVYEQYF TGCGCCAGCAGCTTGACCCTCGGACAGGGGGTCTACGAGCAGTACTTC TRBD1 TRBJ2-7 TRBV5-1 NA
CASSFSGRSYEQYF TGTGCCAGCAGCTTTAGCGGGAGGTCCTACGAGCAGTACTTC TRBD2 TRBJ2-7 TRBV7-9 NA
CASSSPGQGPRSEAFF TGTGCCAGCAGTTCTCCGGGACAAGGGCCTCGATCTGAAGCTTTCTTT NA TRBJ1-1 TRBV6-5 NA
CASSQRTARNTEAFF TGCGCCAGCAGCCAAAGGACAGCGCGGAACACTGAAGCTTTCTTT NA TRBJ1-1 TRBV4-1 once
CASSQPGTGSGNTIYF TGTGCCAGCAGCCAACCCGGGACAGGCTCTGGAAACACCATATATTTT TRBD1 TRBJ1-3 TRBV11-2 NA
CASTLQGAGEKLFF TGTGCCAGCACCCTACAGGGGGCAGGGGAAAAACTGTTTTTT TRBD1 TRBJ1-4 TRBV6-1 NA